This TCR beta chain was sequenced during a study of cytomegalovirus exposure and HLA in healthy donors. PCR involved 60 Vbeta and 13 Jbeta primers. Using immunoSEQ multiplex PCR, the repertoire was profiled, and TCRdb retains in-frame clones only, with some absent. The table shows about 90,000 clones, with 90% occurring only once. Study findings and constraints: Rare TCR sequences predominated, though certain public TCRs were found in many donors. What a later analysis showed was that several of the most significant clusters appeared linked to common viral pathogens.

Regarding this clone: Antigen: not known.

Trimming took 5 bases from V and 6 from J, leaving 19 bases between them. The CDR3 covers 16 residues. CDR1 is SEHNR, CDR2 FQNEAQ, per germline (reference sequence). The J gene is TRBJ1-4, the V gene TRBV7-9; possibly TRBD1 for D (6 bases). The sequencing sample was made of PBMCs. The TCR originated in a man younger than 35 in good health and CMV-seronegative. Written as DNA, the CDR3 is TGTGCCAGCAGCGATACTACAGGGAGGGAGGATGAAAAACTGTTTTTT. It translates to CASSDTTGREDEKLFF.